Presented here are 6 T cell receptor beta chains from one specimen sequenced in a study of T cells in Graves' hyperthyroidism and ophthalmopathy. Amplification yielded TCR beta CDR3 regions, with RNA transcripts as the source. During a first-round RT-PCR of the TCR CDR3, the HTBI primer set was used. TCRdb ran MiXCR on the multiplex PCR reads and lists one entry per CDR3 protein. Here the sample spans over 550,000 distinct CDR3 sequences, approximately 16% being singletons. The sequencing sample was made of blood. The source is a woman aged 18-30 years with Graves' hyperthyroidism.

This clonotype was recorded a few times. The CDR3 DNA is TGTGCCAGCAGCCCCGGGGGCGCGAGTCAGCCCCAGCATTTT. Encoded protein: CASSPGGASQPQHF. The rearrangement links TRBV7-8 to TRBJ1-5; tentatively, D is TRBD1 (6 bases). The CDR3 covers 14 residues. V lost 5 bases and J lost 6, with 14 bases in between. The germline CDR1 and CDR2 sequences are SGHVS and FQNEAQ.

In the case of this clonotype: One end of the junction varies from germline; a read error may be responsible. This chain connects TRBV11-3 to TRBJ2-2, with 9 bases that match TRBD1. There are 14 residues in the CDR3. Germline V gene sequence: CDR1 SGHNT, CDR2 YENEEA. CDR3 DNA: TGTGTCAGCACCGACAGGGGGGATGGCGGGGAGCTGTTTTTT. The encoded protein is CVSTDRGDGGELFF. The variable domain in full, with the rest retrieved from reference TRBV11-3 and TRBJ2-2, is EAGVVQSPRYKIIEKKQPVAFWCNPISGHNTLYWYLQNLGQGPELLIRYENEEAVDDSQLPKDRFSAERLKGVDSTLKIQPAELGDSAVYLCVSTDRGDGGELFFGEGSRLTVL.

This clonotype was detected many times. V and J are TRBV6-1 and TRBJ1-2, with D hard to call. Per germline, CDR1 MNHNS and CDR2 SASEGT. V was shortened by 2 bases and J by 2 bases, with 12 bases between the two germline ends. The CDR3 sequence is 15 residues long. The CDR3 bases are TGTGCCAGCAGTGAAATGATAGGACTAAACTATGGCTACACCTTC. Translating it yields CASSEMIGLNYGYTF.

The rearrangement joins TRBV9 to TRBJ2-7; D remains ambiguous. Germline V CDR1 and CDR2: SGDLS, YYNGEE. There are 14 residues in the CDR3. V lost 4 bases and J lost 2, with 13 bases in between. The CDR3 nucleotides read TGTGCCAGCAGCAAGGACGGGTTAACCTACGAGCAGTACTTC. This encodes CASSKDGLTYEQYF.

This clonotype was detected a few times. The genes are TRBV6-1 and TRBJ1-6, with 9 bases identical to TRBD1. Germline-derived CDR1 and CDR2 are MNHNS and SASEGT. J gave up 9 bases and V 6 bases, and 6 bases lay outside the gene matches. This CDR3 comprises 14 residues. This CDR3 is CASRRQGGGSPLHF. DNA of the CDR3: TGTGCCAGCAGGCGACAGGGGGGGGGTTCACCCCTCCACTTT.

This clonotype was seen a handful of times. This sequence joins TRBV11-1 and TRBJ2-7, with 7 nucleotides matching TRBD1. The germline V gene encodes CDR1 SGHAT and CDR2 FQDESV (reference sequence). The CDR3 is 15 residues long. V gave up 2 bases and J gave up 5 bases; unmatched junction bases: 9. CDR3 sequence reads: CASSLLTGTRNEQYF. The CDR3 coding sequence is TGTGCCAGCAGCTTACTGACAGGGACGCGCAACGAGCAGTACTTC.